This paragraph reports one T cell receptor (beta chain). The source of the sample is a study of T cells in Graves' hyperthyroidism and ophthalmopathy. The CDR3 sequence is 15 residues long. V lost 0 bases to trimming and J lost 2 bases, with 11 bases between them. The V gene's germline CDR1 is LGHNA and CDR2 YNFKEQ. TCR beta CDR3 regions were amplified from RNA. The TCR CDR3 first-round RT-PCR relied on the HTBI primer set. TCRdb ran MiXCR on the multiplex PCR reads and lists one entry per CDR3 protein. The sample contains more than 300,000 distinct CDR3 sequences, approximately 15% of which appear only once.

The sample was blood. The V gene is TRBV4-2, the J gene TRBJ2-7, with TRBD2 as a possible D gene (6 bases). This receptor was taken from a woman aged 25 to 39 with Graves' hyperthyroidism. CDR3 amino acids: CASSQDGGITYEQYF. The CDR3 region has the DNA TGTGCCAGCAGCCAAGATGGCGGGATCACCTACGAGCAGTACTTC.